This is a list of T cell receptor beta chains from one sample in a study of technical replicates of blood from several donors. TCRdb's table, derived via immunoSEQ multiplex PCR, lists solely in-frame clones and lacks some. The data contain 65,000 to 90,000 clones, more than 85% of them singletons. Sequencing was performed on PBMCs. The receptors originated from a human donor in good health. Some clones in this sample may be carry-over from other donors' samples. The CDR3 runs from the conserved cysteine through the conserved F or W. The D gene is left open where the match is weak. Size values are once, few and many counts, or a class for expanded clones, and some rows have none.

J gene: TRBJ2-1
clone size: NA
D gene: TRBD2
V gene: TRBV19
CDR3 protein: CASSWASGNYEQFF
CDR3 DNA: TGTGCCAGTAGTTGGGCTAGCGGGAATTATGAGCAGTTCTTC

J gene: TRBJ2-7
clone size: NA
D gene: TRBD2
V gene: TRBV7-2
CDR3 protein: CASSPQGTSGRDEQYF
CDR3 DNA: TGTGCCAGCAGCCCGCAAGGGACTAGCGGGAGGGACGAGCAGTACTTC

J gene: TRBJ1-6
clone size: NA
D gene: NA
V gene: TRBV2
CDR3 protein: CASGKGVLNSPLHF
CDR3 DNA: TGTGCCAGCGGAAAGGGGGTTTTGAATTCACCCCTCCACTTT

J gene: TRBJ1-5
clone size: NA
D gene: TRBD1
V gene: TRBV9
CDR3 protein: CASSPRTGSRKQPQHF
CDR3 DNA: TGTGCCAGCAGCCCAAGGACAGGGTCGAGGAAACAGCCCCAGCATTTT

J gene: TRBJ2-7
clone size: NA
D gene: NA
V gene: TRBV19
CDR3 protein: CASSPRTGLSSYEQYF
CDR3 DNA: TGTGCCAGTAGCCCAAGGACTGGCCTTAGCTCCTACGAGCAGTACTTC

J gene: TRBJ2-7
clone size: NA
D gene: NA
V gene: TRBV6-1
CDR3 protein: CASSNQQGPHEQYF
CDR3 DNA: TGTGCCAGCAGCAACCAACAGGGTCCCCACGAGCAGTACTTC

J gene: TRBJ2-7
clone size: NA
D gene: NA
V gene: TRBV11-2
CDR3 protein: CASSHGRHEQYF
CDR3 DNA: TGTGCCAGCAGCCACGGGAGACACGAGCAGTACTTC

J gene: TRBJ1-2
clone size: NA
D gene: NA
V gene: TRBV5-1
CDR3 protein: CASSSGQPTNYGYTF
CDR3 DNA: TGCGCCAGCAGTTCCGGACAGCCAACTAACTATGGCTACACCTTC

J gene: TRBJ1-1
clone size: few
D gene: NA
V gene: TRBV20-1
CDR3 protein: CSANRETEAFF
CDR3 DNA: TGCAGTGCCAACAGGGAAACTGAAGCTTTCTTT

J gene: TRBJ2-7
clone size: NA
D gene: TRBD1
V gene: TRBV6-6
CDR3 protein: CASSKYRDRVINEQYF
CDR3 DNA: TGTGCCAGCAGTAAATACCGGGACAGGGTGATCAACGAGCAGTACTTC

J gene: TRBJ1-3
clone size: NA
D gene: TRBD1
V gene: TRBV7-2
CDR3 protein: CASSSAGTGGNTIYF
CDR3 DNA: TGTGCCAGCAGCTCAGCCGGGACAGGGGGAAACACCATATATTTT

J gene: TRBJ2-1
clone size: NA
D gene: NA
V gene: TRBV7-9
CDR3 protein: CASSVGTGQGEQFF
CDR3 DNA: TGTGCCAGCAGCGTCGGGACTGGGCAAGGGGAGCAGTTCTTC

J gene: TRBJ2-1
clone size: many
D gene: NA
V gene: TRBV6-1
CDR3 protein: CASSEEGGDYNEQFF
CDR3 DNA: TGTGCCAGCAGTGAAGAGGGCGGGGACTACAATGAGCAGTTCTTC

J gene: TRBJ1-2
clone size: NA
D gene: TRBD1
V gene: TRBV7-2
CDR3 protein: CASSLAVGQGAGYGYTF
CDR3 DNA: TGTGCCAGCAGCTTAGCGGTTGGACAGGGGGCTGGCTATGGCTACACCTTC

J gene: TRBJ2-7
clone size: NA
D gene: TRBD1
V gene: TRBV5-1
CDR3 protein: CASSLDGQGASYEQYF
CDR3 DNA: TGCGCCAGCAGCTTGGATGGACAGGGGGCATCCTACGAGCAGTACTTC

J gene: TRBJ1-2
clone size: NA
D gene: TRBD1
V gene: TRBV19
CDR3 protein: CASSIPGGGNYGYTF
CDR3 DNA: TGTGCCAGTAGTATACCAGGGGGAGGTAACTATGGCTACACCTTC

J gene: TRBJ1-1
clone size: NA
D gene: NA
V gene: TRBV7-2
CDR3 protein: CASSYQGRTEAFF
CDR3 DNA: TGTGCCAGCAGCTACCAGGGGCGCACTGAAGCTTTCTTT